Below are 8 T cell receptor beta chains sequenced from a single sample in a study of regulatory T cells in long-lasting Graves disease. Assembly of TCR beta libraries relied on iRepertoire HTBI primers together with Arm-PCR of CDR3 regions. TCRdb re-derived calls from the multiplex PCR reads in MiXCR, one entry per CDR3 protein. In the table there are hundreds of thousands of distinct CDR3 sequences, roughly 30% of which are singletons. Time point meaning: persistent/refractory GD, antithyroid drugs over 5 years with positive TRAb. PBMCs were the source of the RNA used for TCR sequencing. Sample: peripheral blood mononuclear cells (PBMCs), taken when the disease was refractory, from a patient treated with antithyroid drugs. The receptors come from a female donor with Graves disease.

The CDR3: CASSRTGVVSPLHF. DNA of the CDR3: TGTGCCAGCAGCCGTACAGGAGTTGTCTCACCCCTCCACTTT. The rearrangement links TRBV28 to TRBJ1-6; weak D call: TRBD1 (5 bases). This CDR3 contains 14 residues. Trimming stripped 6 bases from V and 10 bases from J, with 16 bases between. CDR1 is MDHEN and CDR2 is SYDVKM in the germline V gene.

The sample holds a few counts of this clonotype. V gene TRBV29-1 combines with J gene TRBJ1-5; D ambiguous. The CDR3 runs 13 residues. With 4 bases removed from V and 5 bases from J, the gap between germline ends came to 12 bases. The germline CDR1 and CDR2 sequences are SQVTM and ANQGSEA. The CDR3 bases are TGCAGCGTTGGGGGAACACCGGATCAGCCCCAGCATTTT. Translation gives CSVGGTPDQPQHF.

The gene calls are TRBV29-1 and TRBJ2-5, with a tentative D call TRBD2 (5 bases). V gave up 8 bases and J gave up 5 bases, with 15 bases separating them. Germline V gives CDR1 SQVTM, CDR2 ANQGSEA. This CDR3 is built from 12 residues. In DNA form, the CDR3 reads TGCAGCTTAGTCGTTGCGGGCGAGACCCAGTACTTC. Translation: CSLVVAGETQYF.

This chain uses TRBV9 with TRBJ1-5, with D tentatively TRBD1 (5 bases). Germline CDR1 is SGDLS and CDR2 is YYNGEE. The V gene lost 3 bases and the J gene lost 3 bases, with 13 bases spanning the gap. This CDR3 has 15 residues. CDR3 sequence: CASSAPGATNQPQHF. The DNA for the CDR3 is TGTGCCAGCAGCGCCCCCGGGGCCACCAATCAGCCCCAGCATTTT.

This clonotype showed up just a few times. The chain uses TRBV7-9 and TRBJ2-7, with a tentative D call TRBD2 (5 bases). The CDR3 extends over 13 amino acids. Germline V gene sequence: CDR1 SEHNR, CDR2 FQNEAQ (reference sequence). V lost 1 base, J lost 6 bases, and 10 bases lay in between. CDR3 loop: CASSLGSGGEQYF. In DNA form, the CDR3 reads TGTGCCAGCAGCTTAGGGTCAGGAGGCGAGCAGTACTTC.

This clonotype was observed a few times. This chain links TRBV28 with TRBJ1-6, with D perhaps TRBD1 (5 bases). CDR1 MDHEN and CDR2 SYDVKM come from the germline V gene. V was clipped by 3 bases and J by 12 bases, with 15 bases between them. CDR3 size: 14 residues. DNA of the CDR3: TGTGCCAGCAGTTTCTCCCGGTGGGGGGGACCCCTCCACTTT. The encoded protein is CASSFSRWGGPLHF.

The chain carries TRBV2 and TRBJ2-7; TRBD2 matches at 9 bases. Germline loops: CDR1 SNHLY, CDR2 FYNNEI. CDR3 length equals 14 residues. The trim removed 7 bases at V and 3 bases at J, leaving 7 bases unmatched. Here the CDR3 reads CASKVAGVYYEQYF. CDR3 DNA sequence: TGTGCCAGCAAAGTAGCGGGAGTATACTACGAGCAGTACTTC.

The V call is TRBV19, the J call TRBJ2-4, with D uncertain. Deletions cut 5 bases from V and 9 bases from J, with 11 bases between. Germline V gives CDR1 LNHDA, CDR2 SQIVND (reference sequence). This CDR3 comprises 12 residues. In DNA, the CDR3 is TGTGCCAGTAGTGCCTCCTCAGCCATTCAGTACTTC. The encoded protein is CASSASSAIQYF.